The 8 T cell receptor beta chains below were found in one sample sequenced in a study of radiotherapy plus CTLA-4 blockade in lung cancer. TCRdb's table, derived via immunoSEQ multiplex PCR, lists solely in-frame clones and lacks some. Here the sample spans some 98,000 clones, roughly 80% being singletons. Here the sequenced sample was peripheral blood, taken from a patient treated with radiotherapy plus ipilimumab. The receptors stem from a human donor with non-small cell lung cancer who had a partial response to radiotherapy plus ipilimumab.

The gene calls are TRBV14 and TRBJ2-3, with 8 bases lining up with TRBD2. This CDR3 comprises 14 residues. After removal of 0 bases from V and 10 bases from J, the junction contained 6 bases not matched to a gene. Germline-derived CDR1 and CDR2 are SGHDN and FVKESK. The CDR3 DNA is TGTGCCAGCAGCCAAGATCTGCGGCGGGAGGCGCAGTATTTT. Translating gives CASSQDLRREAQYF.

This clone was counted only a few times. The CDR3 DNA is TGCGCCAGCAGCTTGGCCGCTGGACAGGAGCAGTACTTC. It encodes CASSLAAGQEQYF. The chain is built from TRBV5-1 and TRBJ2-7, with D maybe TRBD1 (6 bases). The CDR3 is 13 residues long. CDR1 and CDR2 from the germline V gene are SGHRS and YFSETQ. Trimming pared 0 bases from V and 7 bases from J, leaving 11 bases between.

The chain uses TRBV11-3 and TRBJ2-5; 7 nucleotides match TRBD2. V dropped 1 base and J dropped 6; count of bases not matched to a gene: 11. CDR1 is SGHNT and CDR2 is YENEEA in the germline V gene. The CDR3 spans 16 residues. The CDR3 sequence is CASSLGSGTGLKTQYF. CDR3 DNA sequence: TGTGCCAGCAGCTTAGGCAGCGGGACTGGCCTAAAGACCCAGTACTTC.

The chain combines TRBV20-1 with TRBJ2-1, with D possibly being TRBD2 (6 bases). Trimming shortened V by 3 bases and J by 7 bases, and 7 bases separated the two germline ends. The V gene's germline CDR1 is DFQATT and CDR2 SNEGSKA (reference sequence). CDR3 length: 11 amino acids. The CDR3 loop reads CSARRGNEQFF. Here the CDR3 DNA reads TGCAGTGCTAGGCGGGGAAATGAGCAGTTCTTC.

The rearrangement uses TRBV5-1 and TRBJ1-1; 10 nucleotides match TRBD1. Germline assignment: CDR1 SGHRS and CDR2 YFSETQ. The CDR3 totals 13 residues. V shed 4 bases and J 6 bases; nucleotides not matched to a gene: 3. The CDR3 nucleotides are TGCGCCAGCAGCGCAGGGACAGGGGCTGAAGCTTTCTTT. Its protein is CASSAGTGAEAFF.

This rearrangement joins TRBV7-2 to TRBJ1-2, with unresolved D. The CDR3 runs to 13 residues. Per the germline V gene, CDR1 is SGHTA and CDR2 is FQGNSA. Trimming took 3 bases from V and 2 from J, leaving 7 bases between them. The CDR3 nucleotides are TGTGCCAGCAGCTTCGACATCAACTATGGCTACACCTTC. It is translated as CASSFDINYGYTF.

V usage is TRBV7-9 and J usage is TRBJ2-7; 10 bases align to TRBD1. From germline, CDR1 is SEHNR and CDR2 FQNEAQ (reference sequence). The CDR3 is made up of 14 amino acids. Losses at the gene ends were 2 bases for V and 3 bases for J; bases not matched to a gene: 1. Written as DNA, the CDR3 is TGTGCCAGCAGCTTATGGGACAGGGGCTACGAGCAGTACTTC. Translating gives CASSLWDRGYEQYF.

The genes are TRBV29-1 and TRBJ1-1; 7 nucleotides line up with TRBD1. V was pared by 7 bases and J by 5 bases, with 7 bases of the junction left unmatched. This CDR3 comprises 12 residues. In germline, CDR1 is SQVTM, CDR2 ANQGSEA. CDR3 sequence: CSARGGETEAFF. CDR3 DNA sequence: TGCAGCGCCAGAGGGGGCGAGACTGAAGCTTTCTTT.